This T cell receptor beta chain was profiled in a study of shared T cell receptors in the human thymus. Germline values: CDR1 LNHNV, CDR2 YYDKDF (reference sequence). This CDR3 region has 14 residues. Profiled with immunoSEQ multiplex PCR; TCRdb holds only in-frame clones, not every one. The table lists 700,000 or so clones, 70% to 90% of them singletons, with roughly 0.01% in the top ten. As for this clone: An end of the junction does not agree with germline; a read error may underlie this.

These records were also assigned to another study, of human thymus T cells. From that report: Related work found strong thymic repertoire overlap between unrelated individuals.

The TCR was taken from a girl under three years old with a congenital heart defect. V gene TRBV15 combines with J gene TRBJ2-7, with 7 bases that match TRBD2. Material: thymocytes. Here the CDR3 DNA reads TGTGCCACCAGGAGAGGGGCCCCGGGAGGCGAGCAGTACTTC. Its translation is CATRRGAPGGEQYF.